This passage covers 21 T cell receptor beta chains from one sample sequenced in a study of blood T cells in healthy people across ages. Primers used in a second PCR of about 7 to 12 cycles were a sample-barcoded 5' primer and a J-beta primer mix. TCRdb reprocessed the 5' RACE reads with MiXCR, giving one entry per CDR3 protein. The profile covers over 500,000 distinct CDR3 sequences, with 52% appearing a single time and around an eighth taken by the ten largest. Material: blood. These receptors were collected from a woman aged 80 or older in good health.

V and J are TRBV12-3 or TRBV12-4 and TRBJ2-5; TRBD2 aligns across 8 bases. The CDR3 spans 13 residues. Trimming took 5 bases from V and 6 from J; bases not matched to a gene: 5. CDR3 nucleotide sequence: TGTGCCAGCAGTCAGGGGACTAGTCAGACCCAGTACTTC. It codes for CASSQGTSQTQYF.

The chain employs TRBV12-3 or TRBV12-4 and TRBJ2-3, with D possibly TRBD1 on 6 matching bases. This CDR3 is built from 15 residues. With 6 bases removed from V and 4 bases from J, the gap between germline ends came to 17 bases. The CDR3 sequence is CASSPDRMFADTQYF. The CDR3 bases are TGTGCCAGCAGCCCTGACAGGATGTTCGCAGATACGCAGTATTTT.

On this clonotype: The junction does not match germline at one end; this may be a read error. The chain links TRBV27 to TRBJ2-1; D is undetermined. The CDR3 runs 12 residues. Germline V CDR1 and CDR2: MNHEY, SMNVEV (reference sequence). The CDR3 here is CAISQTYNEQFF. The CDR3 region has the DNA TGTGCCATCAGTCAGACCTACAATGAGCAGTTCTTC.

A single count supports this clonotype. The genes are TRBV6-2 or TRBV6-3 and TRBJ2-6, with TRBD1 matching 7 bases. Unmatched junction bases numbered 10, after V lost 5 bases and J lost 3 bases. Per the germline V gene, CDR1 is MNHEY and CDR2 is SVGEGT. The CDR3 totals 17 residues. Written as DNA, the CDR3 is TGTGCCAGCAGTACGCTGACAGGGCATGGTGGGGCCAACGTCCTGACTTTC. Its protein product is CASSTLTGHGGANVLTF.

This clonotype was recorded once. V gene TRBV18 combines with J gene TRBJ2-1, with TRBD2 identical over 13 bases. The V segment lost 6 bases and the J segment 12 bases; nucleotides outside the gene matches: 11. The CDR3 is made up of 15 amino acids. Germline V gene sequence: CDR1 KGHSH, CDR2 LQKENI. For the CDR3, the DNA is TGTGCCAGCTCTTTCGAAAGAGGACTAGCGGGGGTGCAGTTCTTC. Protein: CASSFERGLAGVQFF.

The chain carries TRBV5-1 and TRBJ2-2; TRBD1 aligns across 7 bases. The CDR3 has 15 residues. V dropped 5 bases and J dropped 6; count of bases not matched to a gene: 10. Germline values: CDR1 SGHRS, CDR2 YFSETQ. CDR3 amino acids: CASRPETGRAGELFF. The CDR3 DNA reads TGCGCCAGCAGACCCGAGACAGGGAGAGCCGGGGAGCTGTTTTTT.

V is TRBV4-3 and J is TRBJ2-7; tentative D call: TRBD2 (8 bases). This CDR3 contains 16 residues. From germline, CDR1 is LGHNA and CDR2 YSLEER. Trimming left V 3 bases short and J 0 bases short, with 15 bases between. The DNA for the CDR3 is TGCGCCAGCAGCCAGGGAGCGGGGGACAGCTCCTACGAGCAGTACTTC. Amino acid sequence: CASSQGAGDSSYEQYF.

This clonotype was seen ten or more times. This chain joins TRBV25-1 and TRBJ1-4; no clear D. The ends were cut back, 1 base at V and 13 bases at J, with 10 bases in the middle. This CDR3 has 12 amino acids. The germline gives CDR1 MGHDK, CDR2 SYGVNS. The CDR3 protein is CASSEWKDGLFF. In nucleotides, the CDR3 is TGTGCCAGCAGTGAATGGAAGGACGGACTGTTTTTT.

V usage is TRBV28 and J usage is TRBJ2-7, with TRBD2 identical over 8 bases. Germline lookup yields CDR1 MDHEN and CDR2 SYDVKM. The CDR3 extends over 14 amino acids. Trimming at V came to 5 bases and at J to 2 bases, leaving 5 bases not matched to a gene. The CDR3 is CASSERGSPYEQYF. The CDR3 bases are TGTGCCAGCAGTGAGCGGGGGAGTCCCTACGAGCAGTACTTC.

This clonotype has only a few counts. The gene calls are TRBV20-1 and TRBJ2-1; 13 nucleotides match TRBD2. From germline, CDR1 is DFQATT and CDR2 SNEGSKA (reference sequence). V gave up 0 bases and J gave up 6 bases; unmatched junction bases: 5. CDR3 length equals 16 residues. CDR3: CSARDPTSGRANEQFF. CDR3 bases: TGCAGTGCTAGAGATCCTACTAGCGGGAGGGCCAATGAGCAGTTCTTC.

CDR3 region: CASSQFRDRRIISGNTIYF. For the CDR3, the DNA is TGCGCCAGCAGCCAATTCCGGGACCGTCGGATTATCTCTGGAAACACCATATATTTT. The chain carries TRBV4-1 and TRBJ1-3, with D possibly matching TRBD1 (5 bases). Trimming stripped 2 bases from V and 0 bases from J, with 20 bases between. The CDR3 spans 19 residues. Germline CDR1 and CDR2: MGHRA and YSYEKL.

The rearrangement joins TRBV30 to TRBJ1-1, with TRBD1 matching over 8 bases. The CDR3 contains 14 residues. The germline V gene encodes CDR1 GTSNPN and CDR2 SVGIG (reference sequence). The V segment lost 4 bases and the J segment 5 bases; nucleotides outside the gene matches: 9. CDR3 protein: CAWTMTGVGTEAFF. The DNA of the CDR3 is TGTGCCTGGACCATGACAGGGGTGGGTACTGAAGCTTTCTTT.

The chain employs TRBV7-3 and TRBJ2-4, with 9 nucleotides matching TRBD1. Germline values: CDR1 SGHTA, CDR2 FQGTGA. This CDR3 is built from 14 residues. V dropped 4 bases and J dropped 13; count of bases not matched to a gene: 11. This CDR3 is CASSSGGTGKVQYF. DNA of the CDR3: TGTGCCAGCAGCTCTGGGGGGACAGGGAAGGTGCAGTACTTC.

The rearrangement links TRBV5-1 to TRBJ2-4, with D unclear. V was trimmed by 3 bases and J by 0 bases, leaving 4 bases between them. CDR1 SGHRS and CDR2 YFSETQ come from the germline V gene. The CDR3 length is 13 residues. Written as DNA, the CDR3 is TGCGCCAGCAGCTATTTAGCCAAAAACATTCAGTACTTC. It encodes CASSYLAKNIQYF.

In its sample, this clonotype was seen once. V and J are TRBV29-1 and TRBJ2-5; D is possibly TRBD1 (5 bases). The CDR3 loop spans 13 amino acids. Germline lookup yields CDR1 SQVTM and CDR2 ANQGSEA. Trimming stripped 6 bases from V and 4 bases from J, with 15 bases between. The CDR3 protein is CSVAWQGLETQYF. CDR3 DNA: TGCAGCGTCGCCTGGCAGGGCTTAGAGACCCAGTACTTC. Full variable domain (remainder filled in from reference TRBV29-1 and TRBJ2-5): SAVISQKPSRDICQRGTSLTIQCQVDSQVTMMFWYRQQPGQSLTLIATANQGSEATYESGFVIDKFPISRPNLTFSTLTVSNMSPEDSSIYLCSVAWQGLETQYFGPGTRLLVL.

The rearrangement links TRBV12-3 or TRBV12-4 to TRBJ1-3; 9 bases map to TRBD1. CDR3 size: 23 residues. Germline trimming cut 3 bases from V and 0 bases from J; bases unmatched to any gene: 24. The CDR3 loop is CASSFGGTGTFSPRELSGNTIYF. Here the CDR3 DNA reads TGTGCCAGCAGTTTTGGCGGGACAGGGACCTTTAGCCCTCGAGAACTCTCTGGAAACACCATATATTTT.

A word on this clonotype: This sequence may be a read error, since a much larger clone differs from it by one base. This chain connects TRBV30 to TRBJ2-7, with TRBD1 as a possible D gene (6 bases). The J call is uncertain, as TRBJ2-5 better fits the DNA end. The germline V gene encodes CDR1 GTSNPN and CDR2 SVGIG (reference sequence). The CDR3 runs 12 residues. The CDR3 sequence is CAWTSRGKTQYF. CDR3 coding DNA: TGTGCCTGGACTAGCAGGGGAAAGACCCAGTACTTC.

On this clonotype itself: A clone one base away is much larger, so this may be a read error. V gene TRBV7-9 combines with J gene TRBJ2-7; the D is unclear. This CDR3 spans 13 amino acids. Germline V lookup: CDR1 SEHNR, CDR2 FQNEAQ (reference sequence). CDR3 DNA sequence: TGTGTCAGCAGCTTAAATGCACTATACGAGCAGTACTTC. Residues: CVSSLNALYEQYF.

The chain is built from TRBV7-9 and TRBJ1-4; 9 nucleotides match TRBD1. Trimming cost V 5 bases and J 5 bases; bases outside gene matches: 6. The CDR3 sequence is 15 residues long. Germline values: CDR1 SEHNR, CDR2 FQNEAQ (reference sequence). For the CDR3, the DNA is TGTGCCAGCAGCGCAGCCGGGACAGGGAATGAAAAACTGTTTTTT. It codes for CASSAAGTGNEKLFF.

Details on this clonotype: This may stem from a read error, because a much larger clone lies one nucleotide away. The chain uses TRBV24-1 and TRBJ2-3; D is uncertain. From germline, CDR1 is KGHDR and CDR2 SFDVKD. The CDR3 is 12 amino acids. CDR3 protein: CAASEVTDTQYF. The CDR3 DNA is TGTGCCGCCAGTGAAGTCACAGATACGCAGTATTTT.

The CDR3 spells CASSPRTGVGNIQYF. The CDR3 DNA reads TGCGCCAGCAGCCCCCGGACAGGGGTCGGAAACATTCAGTACTTC. The V gene is TRBV4-3, the J gene TRBJ2-4, with TRBD1 matching over 9 bases. The germline V gene has CDR1 LGHNA and CDR2 YSLEER. The trim removed 4 bases at V and 6 bases at J, leaving 7 bases unmatched. The CDR3 runs 15 residues.